Presented here are 29 T cell receptor beta chains from one specimen sequenced in a study of T cell repertoires in cytomegalovirus infection. TCRdb ran MiXCR on the reads and lists one entry per CDR3 protein. The sample includes 450,000 to 550,000 distinct CDR3 sequences, approximately 16% of them seen just once. The sequencing input was CD8+ T cells from PBMCs. The receptors derive from a human donor in good health (CMV status not recorded). Some clones in this sample may be carry-over from other donors' samples.

The chain is built from TRBV7-9 and TRBJ1-3; no clear D gene. Trimming shortened V by 5 bases and J by 0 bases, and 17 bases separated the two germline ends. CDR3 length: 17 amino acids. CDR1 SEHNR and CDR2 FQNEAQ come from the germline V gene (reference sequence). The CDR3 DNA follows: TGTGCCAGCAGCCCAACCACCACACAGAGCTCTGGAAACACCATATATTTT. It encodes CASSPTTTQSSGNTIYF.

This clonotype was seen a handful of times. This chain joins TRBV11-2 and TRBJ2-1; 8 nucleotides match TRBD1. The CDR3 spans 15 residues. Germline V gene sequence: CDR1 SGHAT, CDR2 FQNNGV. With V trimmed by 3 bases and J by 10 bases, 11 bases remained unmatched. CDR3 sequence (DNA): TGTGCCAGCAGCTTCTCTCTTGGGACAGGAGGGGAGCAGTTCTTC. It is translated as CASSFSLGTGGEQFF.

The chain couples TRBV28 to TRBJ1-1; D remains ambiguous. The germline gives CDR1 MDHEN, CDR2 SYDVKM. CDR3 length: 13 residues. Trimming left V 1 base short and J 8 bases short, with 11 bases between. The CDR3: CASSLYEGGEAFF. In DNA, the CDR3 is TGTGCCAGCAGTTTATACGAGGGAGGGGAAGCTTTCTTT.

CDR3 sequence reads: CASTQGGGYEQYF. As DNA, the CDR3 is TGTGCCAGCACCCAAGGAGGGGGCTACGAGCAGTACTTC. The rearrangement joins TRBV13 to TRBJ2-7, with D possibly being TRBD1 or TRBD2 (6 bases each). This CDR3 is built from 13 residues. Germline loops: CDR1 PRHDT, CDR2 FYEKMQ (reference sequence). With 7 bases removed from V and 3 bases from J, the gap between germline ends came to 13 bases.

In this sample, this clonotype turned up many times. V usage is TRBV29-1 and J usage is TRBJ2-2; possibly TRBD2 for D (5 bases). The V and J ends lost 7 bases and 4 bases respectively, with 13 bases between them. Germline lookup yields CDR1 SQVTM and CDR2 ANQGSEA. CDR3 size: 13 residues. The CDR3 is CSATDSSTGELFF. The CDR3 DNA reads TGCAGCGCCACGGACTCGAGCACCGGGGAGCTGTTTTTT.

The chain recombines TRBV5-4 with TRBJ1-1, with 8 bases lining up with TRBD1. The junction had 7 bases not matched to a gene; V was cut back by 4 bases and J by 2 bases. CDR1 is SGHNT and CDR2 is YYREEE in the germline V gene (reference sequence). This CDR3 is built from 15 residues. The CDR3 is CASSLRQGFNTEAFF. CDR3 DNA sequence: TGTGCCAGCAGCCTACGACAGGGGTTTAACACTGAAGCTTTCTTT.

The rearrangement uses TRBV11-2 and TRBJ1-2, with 7 bases identical to TRBD1. Germline-derived CDR1 and CDR2 are SGHAT and FQNNGV. V gave up 5 bases and J gave up 8 bases; unmatched junction bases: 5. The CDR3 covers 12 residues. CDR3 coding DNA: TGTGCCAGCAGCAGACAGGGCTGGGGCTACACCTTC. Protein: CASSRQGWGYTF. Together with reference TRBV11-2 and TRBJ1-2, the CDR3 gives the full variable domain: EAGVAQSPRYKIIEKRQSVAFWCNPISGHATLYWYQQILGQGPKLLIQFQNNGVVDDSQLPKDRFSAERLKGVDSTLKIQPAKLEDSAVYLCASSRQGWGYTFGSGTRLTVV.

This clonotype was seen ten or more times. V usage is TRBV4-2 and J usage is TRBJ2-7; TRBD2 agrees at 7 bases. V was pared by 2 bases and J by 4 bases, with 14 bases of the junction left unmatched. From germline, CDR1 is LGHNA and CDR2 YNFKEQ. The CDR3 has 17 residues. The CDR3 sequence: CASSQSMTSQDSYEQYF. DNA of the CDR3: TGTGCCAGCAGCCAATCGATGACTAGCCAGGACTCATACGAGCAGTACTTC.

The chain has TRBV30 and TRBJ2-1; no clear D. The germline CDR1 and CDR2 sequences are GTSNPN and SVGIG (reference sequence). This CDR3 is 10 amino acids long. The CDR3 bases are TGTGCGTGGGAAGAAAATGAGCAGTTCTTC. It translates to CAWEENEQFF.

This clonotype has a handful of counts. The gene calls are TRBV2 and TRBJ2-6; D is possibly TRBD1 (5 bases). V was trimmed by 6 bases and J by 1 base, leaving 10 bases between them. Germline V gene sequence: CDR1 SNHLY, CDR2 FYNNEI. This CDR3 is 15 amino acids long. The CDR3 reads CASRVDSSGANVLTF. The CDR3 DNA is TGTGCCAGCAGAGTTGACAGTTCTGGGGCCAACGTCCTGACTTTC. The complete variable domain, with remaining parts taken from reference TRBV2 and TRBJ2-6, reads EPEVTQTPSHQVTQMGQEVILRCVPISNHLYFYWYRQILGQKVEFLVSFYNNEISEKSEIFDDQFSVERPDGSNFTLKIRSTKLEDSAMYFCASRVDSSGANVLTFGAGSRLTVL.

The V call is TRBV30, the J call TRBJ1-4; TRBD1 matches 9 bases. Per the germline V gene, CDR1 is GTSNPN and CDR2 is SVGIG (reference sequence). V lost 2 bases, J lost 11 bases, and 9 bases stayed unmatched. The CDR3 has 14 amino acids. The CDR3 coding sequence is TGTGCCTGGAGTCCCGGGACAGGGCAACGGAAACTGTTTTTT. This translates into CAWSPGTGQRKLFF.

The sample holds a few counts of this clonotype. DNA for the CDR3: TGTGCCAGCAGTTTAAACAGTAACACTGAAGCTTTCTTT. It encodes CASSLNSNTEAFF. The rearrangement links TRBV12-3 or TRBV12-4 to TRBJ1-1; D ambiguous. V shed 2 bases and J shed 2 bases, with 6 bases lying between them. The CDR3 has 13 amino acids.

Here the CDR3 reads CASIDRVDSNNQPQHF. The CDR3 DNA reads TGTGCCAGTATAGATAGGGTAGACAGTAACAATCAGCCCCAGCATTTT. The chain links TRBV19 to TRBJ1-5; TRBD1 is a possible D gene (5 bases). The CDR3 runs to 16 residues. V shed 7 bases and J shed 3 bases, with 19 bases lying between them. The germline V gene has CDR1 LNHDA and CDR2 SQIVND (reference sequence).

There are a few counts of this clonotype. The chain links TRBV27 to TRBJ1-1; a weak D match, TRBD1 (6 bases). CDR3 length: 13 residues. Germline V gene lookup returns CDR1 MNHEY and CDR2 SMNVEV (reference sequence). The V gene lost 3 bases and the J gene lost 6 bases, with 11 bases spanning the gap. CDR3 nucleotides: TGTGCCAGCAGTTTCCGGGGGCAAGCTGAAGCTTTCTTT. As protein: CASSFRGQAEAFF.

This clonotype was observed at least ten times. This chain connects TRBV7-9 to TRBJ2-5; D perhaps matches TRBD1 (5 bases). In germline, CDR1 is SEHNR, CDR2 FQNEAQ (reference sequence). There are 14 residues in the CDR3. The V gene lost 4 bases and the J gene lost 2 bases, with 11 bases spanning the gap. Here the CDR3 DNA reads TGTGCCAGCAGCTCATCAACAGGTCAAGAGACCCAGTACTTC. It is translated as CASSSSTGQETQYF.

CDR3 in amino acids: CSGQGNTEAFF. CDR3 DNA: TGCAGCGGACAGGGGAACACTGAAGCTTTCTTT. The chain carries TRBV29-1 and TRBJ1-1, with 7 bases fitting TRBD1. The V segment lost 7 bases and the J segment 1 base; nucleotides outside the gene matches: 0. The CDR3 is made up of 11 amino acids. Germline V lookup: CDR1 SQVTM, CDR2 ANQGSEA.

This clonotype was seen only a few times. This sequence joins TRBV7-9 and TRBJ2-3; a weak D match, TRBD1 (7 bases). CDR1 and CDR2 (germline): SEHNR, FQNEAQ (reference sequence). V was trimmed by 4 bases and J by 0 bases, leaving 17 bases between them. The CDR3 is 17 amino acids. The CDR3 region has the DNA TGTGCCAGCAGCTCTGCGGGACAGATCTTTAGCACAGATACGCAGTATTTT. Its protein is CASSSAGQIFSTDTQYF.

This clonotype came up many times. V and J are TRBV2 and TRBJ2-6, with 8 bases identical to TRBD1. The V and J ends lost 6 bases and 0 bases, in that order; junction bases with no gene match: 10. This CDR3 comprises 18 residues. Germline lookup yields CDR1 SNHLY and CDR2 FYNNEI. The CDR3 loop is CASRHRDRLVSGANVLTF. CDR3 DNA: TGTGCCAGCAGGCACCGGGACAGGCTAGTCTCTGGGGCCAACGTCCTGACTTTC.

The V call is TRBV7-9, the J call TRBJ2-1; D not certain. The CDR3 spans 15 residues. Deletions cut 5 bases from V and 6 bases from J, with 17 bases between. Germline CDR1 reads SEHNR; CDR2 reads FQNEAQ (reference sequence). The DNA of the CDR3 is TGTGCCAGCAGCCCGAATCGACTTGCCTCCAATGAGCAGTTCTTC. Protein: CASSPNRLASNEQFF.

The table lists this clonotype with a few counts. J is TRBJ2-1 and V is TRBV29-1, with D tentatively TRBD1 (5 bases). Trimming removed 6 bases at V and 7 bases at J, with 7 bases between. The CDR3 contains 10 residues. Germline V gives CDR1 SQVTM, CDR2 ANQGSEA. CDR3 nucleotide sequence: TGCAGCGTAGGGGAAAATGAGCAGTTCTTC. Translated: CSVGENEQFF.

V gene TRBV7-2 combines with J gene TRBJ2-5, with a possible D match to TRBD2 (6 bases). The germline gives CDR1 SGHTA, CDR2 FQGNSA. V was cut by 6 bases and J by 13 bases, with 24 bases left in between. The CDR3 consists of 14 residues. The CDR3 sequence: CASSAGPYQEARYF. DNA of the CDR3: TGTGCCAGCAGTGCGGGGCCATACCAAGAGGCCCGGTACTTC.

This clonotype has ten or more counts. The chain joins TRBV7-9 to TRBJ2-7; TRBD2 matches 8 bases. CDR3 length: 19 amino acids. Germline assignment: CDR1 SEHNR and CDR2 FQNEAQ (reference sequence). J lost 0 bases, V lost 5 bases, and 18 bases had no gene match. The CDR3 is CASSPTVPSGRVRSYEQYF. The CDR3 DNA reads TGTGCCAGCAGCCCCACGGTGCCCAGCGGGAGAGTCCGCTCCTACGAGCAGTACTTC.

This clonotype was counted at least ten times. The chain has TRBV2 and TRBJ2-7; 11 bases are shared with TRBD2. This CDR3 has 17 residues. Germline loops: CDR1 SNHLY, CDR2 FYNNEI. V was clipped by 2 bases and J by 2 bases; unmatched bases: 8. The CDR3 sequence is CASSESSGRPPTYEQYF. CDR3 DNA sequence: TGTGCCAGCAGTGAATCTAGCGGGAGGCCTCCTACCTACGAGCAGTACTTC.

The J gene is TRBJ1-1, the V gene TRBV19, with 7 bases identical to TRBD1. The junction had 4 bases not matched to a gene; V was cut back by 4 bases and J by 8 bases. The CDR3 has 12 amino acids. Germline V gene data show CDR1 as LNHDA and CDR2 as SQIVND (reference sequence). As DNA, the CDR3 is TGTGCCAGTAGTACGAGGGGGCTAGAAGCTTTCTTT. The encoded protein is CASSTRGLEAFF.

This clonotype was counted only a few times. The chain joins TRBV6-5 to TRBJ1-2; maybe TRBD1 (5 bases). This CDR3 has 13 amino acids. Germline lookup yields CDR1 MNHEY and CDR2 SVGAGI. Between the trimmed V and J ends, which lost 4 bases and 6 bases, there was a span of 12 bases. DNA for the CDR3: TGTGCCAGCAGTTGGGGGGACGGAGATGGCTACACCTTC. Its protein product is CASSWGDGDGYTF.

This chain joins TRBV2 and TRBJ2-7; D uncertain. This CDR3 has 13 amino acids. Trimming shortened V by 8 bases and J by 6 bases, and 17 bases separated the two germline ends. Germline V lookup: CDR1 SNHLY, CDR2 FYNNEI. The DNA for the CDR3 is TGTGCCAGCTTGAGAACACCCCCCCCCGAGCAGTACTTC. Translation: CASLRTPPPEQYF. Drawing the rest from reference TRBV2 and TRBJ2-7, the complete variable domain is EPEVTQTPSHQVTQMGQEVILRCVPISNHLYFYWYRQILGQKVEFLVSFYNNEISEKSEIFDDQFSVERPDGSNFTLKIRSTKLEDSAMYFCASLRTPPPEQYFGPGTRLTVT.

This clonotype has only a few counts. The chain carries TRBV5-1 and TRBJ2-1, with 9 nucleotides matching TRBD1. The germline V gene encodes CDR1 SGHRS and CDR2 YFSETQ. Unmatched junction bases numbered 2, after V lost 2 bases and J lost 8 bases. The CDR3 sequence is 13 residues long. The CDR3 DNA reads as TGCGCCAGCAGCTTAGACAGGGGGGATGAGCAGTTCTTC. This codes for CASSLDRGDEQFF.

This clonotype was observed a handful of times. The chain uses TRBV27 and TRBJ2-1; TRBD2 aligns across 14 bases. The germline V gene has CDR1 MNHEY and CDR2 SMNVEV (reference sequence). V was clipped by 5 bases and J by 5 bases; unmatched bases: 20. The CDR3 totals 21 residues. The CDR3 region has the DNA TGTGCCAGCAGTCCAGCTTACGGGGGACTAGCGGGAGCTACGGGAGACAATGAGCAGTTCTTC. It is translated as CASSPAYGGLAGATGDNEQFF.

In regard to this clonotype: Because the CDR3 is missing its conserved closing phenylalanine or tryptophan, this is likely a read error. The DNA is left out, because the CDR3 cannot be placed on it with certainty; the CDR3 is given as TCRdb lists it. The chain is built from TRBV7-3 and TRBJ2-1; TRBD2 is the table's D call, not checked against the DNA. The CDR3 numbers 19 amino acids, ends counted. From germline, CDR1 is SGHTA and CDR2 FQGTGA. This CDR3 reads CASSLTPGLAGGPDNEQLL.